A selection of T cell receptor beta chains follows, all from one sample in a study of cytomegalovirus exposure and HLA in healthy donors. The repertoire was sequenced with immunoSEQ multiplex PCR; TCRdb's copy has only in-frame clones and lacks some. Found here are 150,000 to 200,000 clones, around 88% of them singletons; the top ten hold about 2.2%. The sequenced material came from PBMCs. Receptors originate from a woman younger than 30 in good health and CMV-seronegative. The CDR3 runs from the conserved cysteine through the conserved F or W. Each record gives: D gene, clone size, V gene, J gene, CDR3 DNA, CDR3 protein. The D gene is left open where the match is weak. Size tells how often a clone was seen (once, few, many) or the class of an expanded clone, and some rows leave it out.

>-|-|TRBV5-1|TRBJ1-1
TGCGCCAGCAGCTCGAGAAACACTGAAGCTTTCTTT
CASSSRNTEAFF
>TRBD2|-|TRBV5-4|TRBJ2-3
TGTGCCAGCAGCCAACGGACTAGCGGGAGTCGCACAGATACGCAGTATTTT
CASSQRTSGSRTDTQYF
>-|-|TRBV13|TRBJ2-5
TGTGCCAGCAGCTTAGATGGCGAGACCCAGTACTTC
CASSLDGETQYF
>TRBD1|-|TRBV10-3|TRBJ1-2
TGTGCCATCAAGGCAGGGGGTTATGAATTTGATGGCTACACCTTC
CAIKAGGYEFDGYTF
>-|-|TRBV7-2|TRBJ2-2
TGTGCCAGCAGCTTAAATTCTCCCGGGGAGCTGTTTTTT
CASSLNSPGELFF
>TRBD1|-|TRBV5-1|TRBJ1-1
TGCGCCAGCAGCCCGCGACAGGGACTGAACACTGAAGCTTTCTTT
CASSPRQGLNTEAFF
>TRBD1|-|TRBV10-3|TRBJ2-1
TGTGCCATCAGTGATGAGGGGGCGCTTTCCTACAATGAGCAGTTCTTC
CAISDEGALSYNEQFF
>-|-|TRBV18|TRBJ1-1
TGTGCCAGCTCACCCCTTGAATCGGCAGGGAGGACTGAAGCTTTCTTT
CASSPLESAGRTEAFF
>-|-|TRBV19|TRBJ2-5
TGTGCCAGTAGTTCCTGGACAGGAGGGGTTCAGGAGACCCAGTACTTC
CASSSWTGGVQETQYF
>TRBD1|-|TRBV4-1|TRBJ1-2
TGCGCCAGCAGCCAGAACCGGGACAGGGGCTATGGCTACACCTTC
CASSQNRDRGYGYTF
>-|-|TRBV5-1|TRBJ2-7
TGCGCCAGCAGCTTCGAGGGAGCCTACGAGCAGTACTTC
CASSFEGAYEQYF
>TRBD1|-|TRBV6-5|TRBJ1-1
TGTGCCAGCAGTGAGGGACAGGGGAACACTGAAGCTTTCTTT
CASSEGQGNTEAFF
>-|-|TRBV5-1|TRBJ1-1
TGCGCCAGCAGCTTATTGACAGGCATGAACACTGAAGCTTTCTTT
CASSLLTGMNTEAFF
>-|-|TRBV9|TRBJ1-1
TGTGCCAGCAGCCTCAGCAAACGGGGGGACACTGAAGCTTTCTTT
CASSLSKRGDTEAFF
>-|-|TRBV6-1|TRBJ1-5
TGTGCCAGCAGTATTAACAATCAGCCCCAGCATTTT
CASSINNQPQHF
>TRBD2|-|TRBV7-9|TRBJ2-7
TGTGCCAGCAGCTTACTGAGCGGGAGTACCTACGAGCAGTACTTC
CASSLLSGSTYEQYF
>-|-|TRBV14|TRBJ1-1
TGTGCCAGCAGCCAAGATTTTAATTGGAGGACGGAGCGTGAAGCTTTCTTT
CASSQDFNWRTEREAFF
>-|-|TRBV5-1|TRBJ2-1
TGCGCCAGCAGCTTGGATGGCCCCTTTAATGAGCAGTTCTTC
CASSLDGPFNEQFF
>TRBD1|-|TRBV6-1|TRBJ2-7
TGTGCCAGCAGTCCGGGACAGGGTACCTACGAGCAGTACTTC
CASSPGQGTYEQYF
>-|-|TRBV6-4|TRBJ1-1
TGTGCCAGCAGTCTTGAAGGGGGCACTGAAGCTTTCTTT
CASSLEGGTEAFF
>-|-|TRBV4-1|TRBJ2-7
TGCGCCAGCAGCCAACCCTTCTATCCTCAGGGCCGTCCCTACGAGCAGTACTTC
CASSQPFYPQGRPYEQYF
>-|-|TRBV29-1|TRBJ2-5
TGCAGCACTGGGGCCCGACAGGCACTGGTCCAGTACTTC
CSTGARQALVQYF
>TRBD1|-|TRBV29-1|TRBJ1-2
TGCAGCGTTGACCCACCGGGACAGGGGGCTGGTGGCTACACCTTC
CSVDPPGQGAGGYTF
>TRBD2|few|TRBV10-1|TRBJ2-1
TGCGCCAGCAGTGAGTCCAGGGCTAGCGGAGGGGACAATGAGCAGTTCTTC
CASSESRASGGDNEQFF
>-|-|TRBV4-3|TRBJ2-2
TGCGCCAGCAGCCAAGAAAGCGGCGGGGAGCTGTTTTTT
CASSQESGGELFF
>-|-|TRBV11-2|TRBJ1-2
TGTGCCAGCAGCCGAACAGGTTATGGCTACACCTTC
CASSRTGYGYTF
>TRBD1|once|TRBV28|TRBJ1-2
TGTGCCAGCAGTCCTTTGACAGGGCTCTATGGCTACACCTTC
CASSPLTGLYGYTF
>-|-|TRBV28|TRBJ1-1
TGTGCCAGCAGTTTTCTGGGCAGGCTTGAAGCTTTCTTT
CASSFLGRLEAFF
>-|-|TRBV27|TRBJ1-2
TGTGCCAGCAGTACTCAGGCTCTATGGTCGGGGGGCTACACCTTC
CASSTQALWSGGYTF
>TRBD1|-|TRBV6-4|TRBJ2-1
TGTGCCAGCAGTGACGGGACAGCGAATGAGCAGTTCTTC
CASSDGTANEQFF
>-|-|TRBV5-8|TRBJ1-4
TGTGCCAGCATTACTAGAGGATTGAATGAAAAACTGTTTTTT
CASITRGLNEKLFF
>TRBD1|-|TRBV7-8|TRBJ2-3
TGTGCCAGCAGCTTAGTCGCGGGACAGGCAGGAGATACGCAGTATTTT
CASSLVAGQAGDTQYF
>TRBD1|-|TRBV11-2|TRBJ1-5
TGTGCCAGCAGCCCAGGGACAGGGCATAGCAATCAGCCCCAGCATTTT
CASSPGTGHSNQPQHF
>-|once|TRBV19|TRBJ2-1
TGTGCCAGTAGTTACTACTCCTGGACAAACAATGAGCAGTTCTTC
CASSYYSWTNNEQFF
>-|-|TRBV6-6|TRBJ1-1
TGTGCCAGCAGTCCAGGAGCGGGTGAAGCTTTCTTT
CASSPGAGEAFF
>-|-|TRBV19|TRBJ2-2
TGTGCCAGTAGTAGGGGGGACTTCTCCGGGGAGCTGTTTTTT
CASSRGDFSGELFF
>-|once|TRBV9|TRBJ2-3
TGTGCCAGCAGCGTAGGTGTGTTAGCAGGGGATACGCAGTATTTT
CASSVGVLAGDTQYF
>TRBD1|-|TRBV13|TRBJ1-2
TGTGCCAGCAGCTCCGGGACAGGGAGCTATGGCTACACCTTC
CASSSGTGSYGYTF
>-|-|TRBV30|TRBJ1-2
TGTGCCTGGTCTGGGGGGTATAACTATGGCTACACCTTC
CAWSGGYNYGYTF
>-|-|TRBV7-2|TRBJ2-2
TGTGCCAGCAGGTCGGACAGGAGGGGCACCGGGGAGCTGTTTTTT
CASRSDRRGTGELFF
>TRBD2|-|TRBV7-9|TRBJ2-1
TGTGCCAGCAGCCCCACCCGAGCGGGGATTACCTACAATGAGCAGTTCTTC
CASSPTRAGITYNEQFF
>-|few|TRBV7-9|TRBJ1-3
TGTGCCAGCAGCCCTGGAGTACCTGGAAACACCATATATTTT
CASSPGVPGNTIYF
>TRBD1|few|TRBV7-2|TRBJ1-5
TGTGCCAGCAGCTTAGTAGGGACAGATAGCAATCAGCCCCAGCATTTT
CASSLVGTDSNQPQHF
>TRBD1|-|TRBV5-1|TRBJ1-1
TGCGCCAGCAGCTTGGCTGACCGACAGGGGAAGAAAGCTTTCTTT
CASSLADRQGKKAFF
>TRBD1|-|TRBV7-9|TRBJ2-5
TGTGCCAGCAGCGGGCCGGGACAGGGTGAAGAGACCCAGTACTTC
CASSGPGQGEETQYF
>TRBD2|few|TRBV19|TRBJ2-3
TGTGCCAGTCTTAGCGGGAGGGCCGAGGGAGATACGCAGTATTTT
CASLSGRAEGDTQYF
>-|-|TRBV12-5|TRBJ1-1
TGTGCTAGTGGTTTCGGGAGCACTGAAGCTTTCTTT
CASGFGSTEAFF
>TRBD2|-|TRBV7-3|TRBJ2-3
TGTGCCAGCAGCTTAGCGGGGGTTAATATGAATACGCAGTATTTT
CASSLAGVNMNTQYF
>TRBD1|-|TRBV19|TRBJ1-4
TGTGCCAGTAGTATCCGACAGGGAAGTAATGAAAAACTGTTTTTT
CASSIRQGSNEKLFF
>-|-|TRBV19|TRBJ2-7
TGTGCCAGTTCTGCCATGGCGGGCATTCTCTACGAGCAGTACTTC
CASSAMAGILYEQYF
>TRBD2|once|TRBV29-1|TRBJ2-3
TGCAGCGCCGGATTAGCGGGGGGTTATGGCACAGATACGCAGTATTTT
CSAGLAGGYGTDTQYF
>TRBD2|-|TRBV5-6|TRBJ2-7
TGTGCCACCCACGGCGGGCGGGAGAGTTCCTACGAGCAGTACTTC
CATHGGRESSYEQYF
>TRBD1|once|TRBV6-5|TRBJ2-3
TGTGCCAGCAGTTCGGGACAGGGGGAGCTAACAGATACGCAGTATTTT
CASSSGQGELTDTQYF
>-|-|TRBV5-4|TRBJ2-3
TGTGCCAGCAGCTTGGACTTGGGCACAGATACGCAGTATTTT
CASSLDLGTDTQYF
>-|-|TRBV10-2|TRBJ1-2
TGCGCCAGTGTGGGACAACTTCTTTCTAACTATGGCTACACCTTC
CASVGQLLSNYGYTF
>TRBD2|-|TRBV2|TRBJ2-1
TGTGCCAGCAGTGCCGGGACTAGCGTGGAGCAGTTCTTC
CASSAGTSVEQFF
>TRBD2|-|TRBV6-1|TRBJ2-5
TGTGCCAGCAGTGTCGGGAGGGGAGAGACCCAGTACTTC
CASSVGRGETQYF
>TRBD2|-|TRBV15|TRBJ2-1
TGTGCCACCTTGCGGACTAGCGGGGCAATTGAGCAGTTCTTC
CATLRTSGAIEQFF
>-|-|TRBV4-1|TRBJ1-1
TGCGCCAGCAGATACCAGGGGAGAAGGGACACTGAAGCTTTCTTT
CASRYQGRRDTEAFF